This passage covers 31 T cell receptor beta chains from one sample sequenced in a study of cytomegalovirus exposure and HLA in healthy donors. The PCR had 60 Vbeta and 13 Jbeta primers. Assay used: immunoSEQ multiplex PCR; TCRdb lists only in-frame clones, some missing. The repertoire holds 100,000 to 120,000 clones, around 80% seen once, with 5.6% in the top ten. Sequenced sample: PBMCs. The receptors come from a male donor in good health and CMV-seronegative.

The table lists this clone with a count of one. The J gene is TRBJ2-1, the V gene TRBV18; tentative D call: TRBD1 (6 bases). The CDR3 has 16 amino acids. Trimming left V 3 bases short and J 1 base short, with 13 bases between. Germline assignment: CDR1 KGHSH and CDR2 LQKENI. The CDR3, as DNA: TGTGCCAGCTCACCCTATTCCCAGGGGTCCTACAATGAGCAGTTCTTC. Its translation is CASSPYSQGSYNEQFF.

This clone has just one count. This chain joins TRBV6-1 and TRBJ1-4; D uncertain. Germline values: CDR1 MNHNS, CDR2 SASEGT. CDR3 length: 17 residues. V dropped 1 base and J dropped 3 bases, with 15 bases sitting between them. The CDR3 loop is CASSEGLTAASNEKLFF. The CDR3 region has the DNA TGTGCCAGCAGTGAAGGGTTAACAGCCGCTTCTAATGAAAAACTGTTTTTT.

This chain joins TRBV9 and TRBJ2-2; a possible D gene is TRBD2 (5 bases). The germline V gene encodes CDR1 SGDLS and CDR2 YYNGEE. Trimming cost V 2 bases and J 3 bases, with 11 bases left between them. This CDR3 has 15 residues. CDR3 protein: CASSVRGGDTGELFF. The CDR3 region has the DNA TGTGCCAGCAGCGTTCGGGGTGGGGACACCGGGGAGCTGTTTTTT.

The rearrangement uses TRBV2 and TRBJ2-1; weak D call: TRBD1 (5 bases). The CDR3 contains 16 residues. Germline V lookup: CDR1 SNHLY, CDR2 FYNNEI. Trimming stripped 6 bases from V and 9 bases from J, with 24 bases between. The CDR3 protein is CASRPGSSDLSREQFF. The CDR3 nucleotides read TGTGCCAGCAGACCAGGGTCTAGTGACCTCTCCCGTGAGCAGTTCTTC.

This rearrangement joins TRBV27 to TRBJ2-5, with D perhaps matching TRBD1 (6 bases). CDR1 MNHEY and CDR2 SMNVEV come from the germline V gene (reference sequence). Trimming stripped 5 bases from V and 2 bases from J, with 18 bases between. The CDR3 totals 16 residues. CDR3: CASSPPGQTHQETQYF. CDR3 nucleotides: TGTGCCAGCAGTCCACCGGGACAAACTCATCAAGAGACCCAGTACTTC.

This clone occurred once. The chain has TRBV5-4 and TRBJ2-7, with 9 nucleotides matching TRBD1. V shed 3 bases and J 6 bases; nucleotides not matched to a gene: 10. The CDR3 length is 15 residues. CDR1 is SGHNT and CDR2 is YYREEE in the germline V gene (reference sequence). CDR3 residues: CASSSSQGALFEQYF. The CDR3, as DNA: TGTGCCAGCAGCTCATCACAGGGGGCGCTTTTCGAGCAGTACTTC.

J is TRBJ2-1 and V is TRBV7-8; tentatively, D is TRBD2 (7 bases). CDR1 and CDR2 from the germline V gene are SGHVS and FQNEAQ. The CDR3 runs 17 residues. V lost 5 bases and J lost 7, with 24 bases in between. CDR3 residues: CASSLGGGGSNRNEQFF. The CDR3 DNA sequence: TGTGCCAGCAGCCTAGGGGGGGGCGGGAGTAATCGTAATGAGCAGTTCTTC.

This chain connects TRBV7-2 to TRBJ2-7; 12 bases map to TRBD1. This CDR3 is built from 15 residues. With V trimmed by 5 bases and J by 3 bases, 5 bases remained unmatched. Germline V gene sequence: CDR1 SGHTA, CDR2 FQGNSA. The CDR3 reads CASSPGQGAFYEQYF. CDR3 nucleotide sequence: TGTGCCAGCAGCCCGGGACAGGGGGCTTTCTACGAGCAGTACTTC.

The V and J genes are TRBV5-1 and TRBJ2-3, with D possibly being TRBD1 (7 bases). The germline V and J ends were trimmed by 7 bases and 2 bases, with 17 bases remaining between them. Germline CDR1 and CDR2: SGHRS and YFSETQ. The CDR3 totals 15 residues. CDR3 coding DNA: TGCGCCAGCCTCCAGGGGGGCATTGACACAGATACGCAGTATTTT. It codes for CASLQGGIDTDTQYF.

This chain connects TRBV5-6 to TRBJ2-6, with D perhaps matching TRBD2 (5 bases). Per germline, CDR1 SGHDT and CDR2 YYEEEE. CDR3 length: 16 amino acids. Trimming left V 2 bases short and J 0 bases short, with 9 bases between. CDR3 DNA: TGTGCCAGCAGCTTAGAGGGCTACTCTGGGGCCAACGTCCTGACTTTC. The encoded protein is CASSLEGYSGANVLTF.

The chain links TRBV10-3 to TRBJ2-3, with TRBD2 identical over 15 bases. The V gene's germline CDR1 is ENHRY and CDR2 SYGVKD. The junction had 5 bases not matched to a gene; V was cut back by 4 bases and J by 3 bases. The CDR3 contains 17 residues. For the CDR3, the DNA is TGTGCCATCAGTGGGGGACTAGCGGGAGGTAAAACAGATACGCAGTATTTT. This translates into CAISGGLAGGKTDTQYF.

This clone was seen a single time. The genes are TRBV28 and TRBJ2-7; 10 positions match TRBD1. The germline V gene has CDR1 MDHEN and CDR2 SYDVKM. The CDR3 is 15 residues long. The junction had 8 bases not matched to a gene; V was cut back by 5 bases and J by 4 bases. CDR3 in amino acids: CASSHRDRGLYEQYF. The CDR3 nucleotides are TGTGCCAGCAGTCACCGGGACAGGGGACTATACGAGCAGTACTTC.

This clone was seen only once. CDR3 protein: CASSRADTQYF. The CDR3 nucleotides read TGTGCCAGTTCTCGGGCAGATACGCAGTATTTT. The chain links TRBV6-5 to TRBJ2-3; D unclear. This CDR3 region has 11 residues. The germline CDR1 and CDR2 sequences are MNHEY and SVGAGI. V was cut by 9 bases and J by 4 bases, with 8 bases left in between.

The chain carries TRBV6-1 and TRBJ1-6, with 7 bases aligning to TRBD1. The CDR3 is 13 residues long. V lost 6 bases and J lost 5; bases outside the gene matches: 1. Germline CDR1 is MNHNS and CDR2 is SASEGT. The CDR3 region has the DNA TGTGCCAGCAGGGGACAGAATAATTCACCCCTCCACTTT. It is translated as CASRGQNNSPLHF.

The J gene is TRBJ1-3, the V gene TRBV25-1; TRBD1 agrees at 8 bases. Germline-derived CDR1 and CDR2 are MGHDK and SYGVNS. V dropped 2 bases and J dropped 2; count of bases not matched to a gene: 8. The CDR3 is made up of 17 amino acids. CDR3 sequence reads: CASSETTNRGAGNTIYF. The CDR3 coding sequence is TGTGCCAGCAGTGAAACTACCAACAGGGGGGCTGGAAACACCATATATTTT.

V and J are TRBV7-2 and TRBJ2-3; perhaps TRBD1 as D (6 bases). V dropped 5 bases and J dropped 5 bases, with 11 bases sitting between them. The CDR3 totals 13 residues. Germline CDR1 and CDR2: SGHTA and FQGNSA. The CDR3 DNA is TGTGCCAGCAGCACCGGGACAAAAGATACGCAGTATTTT. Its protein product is CASSTGTKDTQYF.

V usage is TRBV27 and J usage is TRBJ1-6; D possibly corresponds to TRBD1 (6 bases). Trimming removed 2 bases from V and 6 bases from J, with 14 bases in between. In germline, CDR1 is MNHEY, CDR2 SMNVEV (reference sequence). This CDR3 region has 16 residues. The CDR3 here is CASSLVRTVSNSPLHF. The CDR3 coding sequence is TGTGCCAGCAGTTTAGTCCGGACAGTCAGTAATTCACCCCTCCACTTT.

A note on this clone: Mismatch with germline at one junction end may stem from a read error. The CDR3 nucleotides read TGTGCTAGCAGCCTAGGGGGAGCGAGCTCCTACAATGAGCAGTTCTTC. It encodes CASSLGGASSYNEQFF. The V and J genes are TRBV7-7 and TRBJ2-1; possibly TRBD1 for D (6 bases). The CDR3 covers 16 residues. In germline, CDR1 is SSHAT, CDR2 FNYEAQ (reference sequence).

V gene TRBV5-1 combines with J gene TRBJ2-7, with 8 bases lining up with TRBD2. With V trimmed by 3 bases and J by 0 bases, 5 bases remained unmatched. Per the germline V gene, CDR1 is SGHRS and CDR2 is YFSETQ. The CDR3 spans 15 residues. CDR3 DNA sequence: TGCGCCAGCAGCTACATAGCGGGGTCCTCCTACGAGCAGTACTTC. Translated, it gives CASSYIAGSSYEQYF.

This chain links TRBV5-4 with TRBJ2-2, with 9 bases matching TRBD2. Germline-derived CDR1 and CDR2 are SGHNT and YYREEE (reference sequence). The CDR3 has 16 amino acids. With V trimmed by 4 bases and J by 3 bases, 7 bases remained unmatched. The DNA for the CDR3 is TGTGCCAGCAGCGTTCGTAGCGGGAGCTACACCGGGGAGCTGTTTTTT. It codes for CASSVRSGSYTGELFF.

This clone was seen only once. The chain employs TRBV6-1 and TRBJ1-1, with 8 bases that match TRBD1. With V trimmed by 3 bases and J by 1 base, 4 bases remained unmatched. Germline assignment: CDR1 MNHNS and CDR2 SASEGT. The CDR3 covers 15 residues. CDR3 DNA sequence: TGTGCCAGCAGTGATCAGGACAGGGCGAACACTGAAGCTTTCTTT. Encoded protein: CASSDQDRANTEAFF.

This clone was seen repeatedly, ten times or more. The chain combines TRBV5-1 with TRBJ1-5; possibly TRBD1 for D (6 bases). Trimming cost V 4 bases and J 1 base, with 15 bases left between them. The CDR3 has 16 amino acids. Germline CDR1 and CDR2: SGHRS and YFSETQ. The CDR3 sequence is CASSPIPQGSNQPQHF. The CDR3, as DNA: TGCGCCAGCAGCCCCATCCCACAGGGAAGCAATCAGCCCCAGCATTTT.

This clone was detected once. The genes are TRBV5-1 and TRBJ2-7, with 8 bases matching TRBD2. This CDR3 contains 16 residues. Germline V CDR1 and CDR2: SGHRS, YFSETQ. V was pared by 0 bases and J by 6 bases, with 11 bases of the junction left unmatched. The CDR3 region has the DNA TGCGCCAGCAGCTTGGATCCCCCGGGAGGGCCTTCCGAGCAGTACTTC. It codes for CASSLDPPGGPSEQYF.

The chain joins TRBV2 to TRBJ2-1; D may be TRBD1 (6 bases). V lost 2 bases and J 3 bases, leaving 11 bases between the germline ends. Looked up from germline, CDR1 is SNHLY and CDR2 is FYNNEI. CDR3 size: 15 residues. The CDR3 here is CASSELTGNYNEQFF. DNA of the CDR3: TGTGCCAGCAGTGAATTAACAGGGAACTACAATGAGCAGTTCTTC. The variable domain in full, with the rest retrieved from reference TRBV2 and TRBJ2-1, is EPEVTQTPSHQVTQMGQEVILRCVPISNHLYFYWYRQILGQKVEFLVSFYNNEISEKSEIFDDQFSVERPDGSNFTLKIRSTKLEDSAMYFCASSELTGNYNEQFFGPGTRLTVL.

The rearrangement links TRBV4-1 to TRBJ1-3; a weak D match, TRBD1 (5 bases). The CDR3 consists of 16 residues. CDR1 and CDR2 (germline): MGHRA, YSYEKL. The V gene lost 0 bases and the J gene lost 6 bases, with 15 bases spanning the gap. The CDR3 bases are TGCGCCAGCAGCCAAGATTGGGCAGGGTCGGTAAACACCATATATTTT. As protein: CASSQDWAGSVNTIYF.

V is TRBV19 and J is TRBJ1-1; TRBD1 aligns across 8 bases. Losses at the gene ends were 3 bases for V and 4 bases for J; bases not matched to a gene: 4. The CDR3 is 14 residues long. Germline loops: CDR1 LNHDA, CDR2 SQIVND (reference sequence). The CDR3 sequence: CASSMGQAGTEAFF. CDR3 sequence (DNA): TGTGCCAGTAGTATGGGACAGGCTGGCACTGAAGCTTTCTTT.

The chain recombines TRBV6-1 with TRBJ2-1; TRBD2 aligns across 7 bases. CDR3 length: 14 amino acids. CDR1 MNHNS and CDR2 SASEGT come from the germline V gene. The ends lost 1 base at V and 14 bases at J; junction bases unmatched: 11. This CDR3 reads CASSEERDYGDEFF. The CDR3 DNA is TGTGCCAGCAGTGAAGAGAGGGACTATGGGGACGAGTTCTTC.

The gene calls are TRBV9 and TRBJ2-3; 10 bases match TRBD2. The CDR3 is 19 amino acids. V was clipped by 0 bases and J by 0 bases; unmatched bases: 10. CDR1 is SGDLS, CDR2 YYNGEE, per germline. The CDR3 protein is CASSVEGGLADTSTDTQYF. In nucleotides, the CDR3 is TGTGCCAGCAGCGTAGAAGGAGGACTAGCGGATACTAGCACAGATACGCAGTATTTT. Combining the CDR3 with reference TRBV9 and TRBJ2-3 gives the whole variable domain DSGVTQTPKHLITATGQRVTLRCSPRSGDLSVYWYQQSLDQGLQFLIQYYNGEERAKGNILERFSAQQFPDLHSELNLSSLELGDSALYFCASSVEGGLADTSTDTQYFGPGTRLTVL.

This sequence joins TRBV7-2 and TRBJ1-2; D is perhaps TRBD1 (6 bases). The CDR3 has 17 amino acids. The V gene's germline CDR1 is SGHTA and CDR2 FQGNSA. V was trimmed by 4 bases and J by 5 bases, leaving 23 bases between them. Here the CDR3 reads CASSSESTGLRRYGYTF. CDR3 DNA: TGTGCCAGCAGCTCAGAATCTACAGGGCTTCGTCGATATGGCTACACCTTC.

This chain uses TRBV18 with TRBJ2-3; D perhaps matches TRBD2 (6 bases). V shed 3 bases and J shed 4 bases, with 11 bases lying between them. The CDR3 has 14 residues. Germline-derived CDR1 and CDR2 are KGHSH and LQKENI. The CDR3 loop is CASSPGTFPDTQYF. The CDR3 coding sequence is TGTGCCAGCTCACCCGGGACTTTTCCAGATACGCAGTATTTT.

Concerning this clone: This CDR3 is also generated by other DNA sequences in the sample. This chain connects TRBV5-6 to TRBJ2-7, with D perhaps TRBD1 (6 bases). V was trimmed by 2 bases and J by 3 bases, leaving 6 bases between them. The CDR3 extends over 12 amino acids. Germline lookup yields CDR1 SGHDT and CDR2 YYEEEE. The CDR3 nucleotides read TGTGCCAGCAGCTTAGGGGGCTACGAGCAGTACTTC. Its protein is CASSLGGYEQYF.